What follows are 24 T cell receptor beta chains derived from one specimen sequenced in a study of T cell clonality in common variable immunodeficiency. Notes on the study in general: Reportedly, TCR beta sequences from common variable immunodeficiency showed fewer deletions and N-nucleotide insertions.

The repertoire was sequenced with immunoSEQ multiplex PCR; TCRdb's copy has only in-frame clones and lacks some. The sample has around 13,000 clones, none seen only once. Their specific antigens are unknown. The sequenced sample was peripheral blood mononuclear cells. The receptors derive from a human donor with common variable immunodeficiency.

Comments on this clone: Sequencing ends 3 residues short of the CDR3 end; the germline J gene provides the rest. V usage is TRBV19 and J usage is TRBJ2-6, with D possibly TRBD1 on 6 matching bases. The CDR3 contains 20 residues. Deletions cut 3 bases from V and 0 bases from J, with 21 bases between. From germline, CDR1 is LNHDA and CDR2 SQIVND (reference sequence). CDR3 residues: CASSIIPRDISLSGANVLTF. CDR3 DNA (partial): TGTGCCAGTAGTATCATACCCCGGGACATAAGTCTCTCTGGGGCCAACGTC.

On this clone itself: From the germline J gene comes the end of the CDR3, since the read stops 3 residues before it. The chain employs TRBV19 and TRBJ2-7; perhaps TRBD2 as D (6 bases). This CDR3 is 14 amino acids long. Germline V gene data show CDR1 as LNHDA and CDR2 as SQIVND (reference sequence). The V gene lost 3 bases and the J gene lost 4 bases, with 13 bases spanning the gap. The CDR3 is CASSIGDLGYEQYF. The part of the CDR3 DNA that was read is TGTGCCAGTAGTATTGGGGACTTAGGATACGAG.

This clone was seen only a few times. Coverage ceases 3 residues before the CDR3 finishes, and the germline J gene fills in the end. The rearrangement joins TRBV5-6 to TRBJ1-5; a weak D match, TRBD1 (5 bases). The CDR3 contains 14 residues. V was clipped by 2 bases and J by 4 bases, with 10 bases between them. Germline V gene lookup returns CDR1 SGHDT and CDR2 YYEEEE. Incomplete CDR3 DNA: TGTGCCAGCAGCTTCCAGGGAAGGAATCAGCCC. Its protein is CASSFQGRNQP. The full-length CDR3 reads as CASSFQGRNQPQHF. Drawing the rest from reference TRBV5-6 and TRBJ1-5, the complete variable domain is DAGVTQSPTHLIKTRGQQVTLRCSPKSGHDTVSWYQQALGQGPQFIFQYYEEEERQRGNFPDRFSGHQFPNYSSELNVNALLLGDSALYLCASSFQGRNQPQHFGDGTRLSIL.

The chain's CDR3 is CASSLGTGSSPLHF. CDR3 bases read: TGTGCCAGCAGCTTAGGGACAGGGAGTTCACCC. The chain is built from TRBV7-2 and TRBJ1-6; 8 bases line up with TRBD1. Coverage ceases 3 residues before the CDR3 finishes, and the germline J gene fills in the end. The germline gives CDR1 SGHTA, CDR2 FQGNSA. The CDR3 extends over 14 amino acids. Trimming took 1 base from V and 9 from J; bases not matched to a gene: 2.

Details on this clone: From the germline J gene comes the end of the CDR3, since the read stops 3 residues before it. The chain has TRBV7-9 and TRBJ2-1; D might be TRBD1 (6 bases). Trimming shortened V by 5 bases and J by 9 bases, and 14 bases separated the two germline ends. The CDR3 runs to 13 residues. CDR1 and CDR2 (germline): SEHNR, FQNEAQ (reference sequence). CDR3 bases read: TGTGCCAGCAGCCCAGGGGTTAAGGGTGAG. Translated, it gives CASSPGVKGE. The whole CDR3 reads CASSPGVKGEQFF.

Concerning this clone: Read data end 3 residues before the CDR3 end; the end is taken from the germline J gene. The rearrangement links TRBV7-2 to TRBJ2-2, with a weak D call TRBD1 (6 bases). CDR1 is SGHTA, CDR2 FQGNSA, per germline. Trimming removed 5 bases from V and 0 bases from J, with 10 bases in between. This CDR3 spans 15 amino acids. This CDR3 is CASSARGSNTGELFF. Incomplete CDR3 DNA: TGTGCCAGCAGCGCCAGGGGATCGAACACCGGGGAG.

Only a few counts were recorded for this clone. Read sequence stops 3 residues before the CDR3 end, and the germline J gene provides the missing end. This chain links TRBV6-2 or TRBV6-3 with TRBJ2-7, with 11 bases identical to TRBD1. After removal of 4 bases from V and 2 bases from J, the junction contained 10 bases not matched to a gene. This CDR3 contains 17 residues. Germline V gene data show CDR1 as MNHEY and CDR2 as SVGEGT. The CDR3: CASSWTGGGISAYEQYF. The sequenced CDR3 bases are TGTGCCAGCAGTTGGACAGGGGGCGGAATAAGCGCCTACGAG.

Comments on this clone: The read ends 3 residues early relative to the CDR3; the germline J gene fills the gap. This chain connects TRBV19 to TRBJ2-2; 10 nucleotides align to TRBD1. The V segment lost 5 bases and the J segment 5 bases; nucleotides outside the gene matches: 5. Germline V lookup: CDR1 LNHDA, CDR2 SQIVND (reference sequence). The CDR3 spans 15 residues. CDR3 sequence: CASSSGQGWTGELFF. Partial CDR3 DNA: TGTGCCAGTAGTTCGGGACAGGGGTGGACCGGGGAG.

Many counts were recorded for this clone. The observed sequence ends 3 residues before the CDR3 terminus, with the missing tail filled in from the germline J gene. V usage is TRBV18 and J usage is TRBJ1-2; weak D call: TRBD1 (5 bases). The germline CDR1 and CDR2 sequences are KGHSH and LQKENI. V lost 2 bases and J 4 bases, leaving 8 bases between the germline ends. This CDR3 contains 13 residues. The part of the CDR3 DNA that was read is TGTGCCAGCTCACCAGGGGGGGTCTATGGC. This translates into CASSPGGVYG. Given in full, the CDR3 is CASSPGGVYGYTF.

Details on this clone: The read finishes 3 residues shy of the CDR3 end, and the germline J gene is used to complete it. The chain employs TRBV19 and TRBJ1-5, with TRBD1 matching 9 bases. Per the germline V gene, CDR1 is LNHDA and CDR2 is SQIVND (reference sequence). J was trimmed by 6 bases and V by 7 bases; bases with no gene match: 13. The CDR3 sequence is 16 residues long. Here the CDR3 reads CASTPKGQGRSQPQHF. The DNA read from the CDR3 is TGTGCCAGTACCCCTAAGGGACAGGGCAGGAGTCAGCCC. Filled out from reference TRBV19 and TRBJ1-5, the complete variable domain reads DGGITQSPKYLFRKEGQNVTLSCEQNLNHDAMYWYRQDPGQGLRLIYYSQIVNDFQKGDIAEGYSVSREKKESFPLTVTSAQKNPTAFYLCASTPKGQGRSQPQHFGDGTRLSIL.

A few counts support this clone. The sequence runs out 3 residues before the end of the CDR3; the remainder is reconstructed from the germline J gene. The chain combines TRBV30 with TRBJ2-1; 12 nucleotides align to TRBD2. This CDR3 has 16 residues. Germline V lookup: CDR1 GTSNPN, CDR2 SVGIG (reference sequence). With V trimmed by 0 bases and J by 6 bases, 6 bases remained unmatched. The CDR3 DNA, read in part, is TGTGCCTGGAGTGTACTAGGACTAGCGGGGACCAATGAG. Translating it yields CAWSVLGLAGTNE. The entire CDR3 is CAWSVLGLAGTNEQFF.

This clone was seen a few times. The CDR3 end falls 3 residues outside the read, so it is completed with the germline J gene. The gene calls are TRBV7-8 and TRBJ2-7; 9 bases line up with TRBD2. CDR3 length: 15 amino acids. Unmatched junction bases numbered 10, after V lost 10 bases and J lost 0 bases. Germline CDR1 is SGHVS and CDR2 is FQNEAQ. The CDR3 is CATRVLAGNSYEQYF. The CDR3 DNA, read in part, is TGTGCCACCCGGGTGCTAGCGGGAAACTCCTACGAG. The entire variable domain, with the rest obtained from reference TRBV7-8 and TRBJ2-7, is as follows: GAGVSQSPRYKVAKRGQDVALRCDPISGHVSLFWYQQALGQGPEFLTYFQNEAQLDKSGLPSDRFFAERPEGSVSTLKIQRTQQEDSAVYLCATRVLAGNSYEQYFGPGTRLTVT.

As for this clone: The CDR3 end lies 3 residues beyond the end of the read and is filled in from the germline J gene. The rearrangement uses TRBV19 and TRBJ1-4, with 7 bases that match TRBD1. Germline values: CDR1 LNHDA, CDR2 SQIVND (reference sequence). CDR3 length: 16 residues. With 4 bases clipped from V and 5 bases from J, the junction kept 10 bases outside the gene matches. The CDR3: CASSNPRDSENEKLFF. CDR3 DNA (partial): TGTGCCAGTAGTAACCCGCGGGACAGTGAGAATGAAAAA.

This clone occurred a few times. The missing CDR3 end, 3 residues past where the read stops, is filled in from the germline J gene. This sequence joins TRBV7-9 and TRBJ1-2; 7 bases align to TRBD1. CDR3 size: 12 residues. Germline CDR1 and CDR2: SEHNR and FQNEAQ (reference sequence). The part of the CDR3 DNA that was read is TGTGCCAGCGGGACAGAGCCTCTTTAC. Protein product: CASGTEPLY. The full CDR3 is CASGTEPLYYTF.

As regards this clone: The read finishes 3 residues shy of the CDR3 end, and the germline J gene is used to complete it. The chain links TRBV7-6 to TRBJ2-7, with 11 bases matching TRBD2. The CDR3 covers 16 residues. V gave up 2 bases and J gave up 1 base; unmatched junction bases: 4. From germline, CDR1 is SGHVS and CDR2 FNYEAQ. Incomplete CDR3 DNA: TGTGCCAGCAGCTTATATACTAGCGGGGGTTCCTACGAG. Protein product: CASSLYTSGGSYE. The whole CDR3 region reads CASSLYTSGGSYEQYF.

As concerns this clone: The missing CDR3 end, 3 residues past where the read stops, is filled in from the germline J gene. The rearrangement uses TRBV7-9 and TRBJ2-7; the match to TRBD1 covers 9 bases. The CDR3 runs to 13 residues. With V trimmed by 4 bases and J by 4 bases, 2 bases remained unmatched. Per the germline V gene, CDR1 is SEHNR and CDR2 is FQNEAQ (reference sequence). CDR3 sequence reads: CASSSTGGYEQYF. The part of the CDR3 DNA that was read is TGTGCCAGCAGCTCGACAGGGGGATACGAG.

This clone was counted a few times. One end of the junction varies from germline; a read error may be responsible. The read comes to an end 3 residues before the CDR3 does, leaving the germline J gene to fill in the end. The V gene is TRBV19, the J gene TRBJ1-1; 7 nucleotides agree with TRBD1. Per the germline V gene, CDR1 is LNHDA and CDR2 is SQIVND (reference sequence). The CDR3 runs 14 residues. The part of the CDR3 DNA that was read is TGTGCCAGCAGTAACAGGGGAGGGTTCACTGAA. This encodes CASSNRGGFTE. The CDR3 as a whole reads CASSNRGGFTEAFF. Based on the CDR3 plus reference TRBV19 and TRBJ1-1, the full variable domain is DGGITQSPKYLFRKEGQNVTLSCEQNLNHDAMYWYRQDPGQGLRLIYYSQIVNDFQKGDIAEGYSVSREKKESFPLTVTSAQKNPTAFYLCASSNRGGFTEAFFGQGTRLTVV.

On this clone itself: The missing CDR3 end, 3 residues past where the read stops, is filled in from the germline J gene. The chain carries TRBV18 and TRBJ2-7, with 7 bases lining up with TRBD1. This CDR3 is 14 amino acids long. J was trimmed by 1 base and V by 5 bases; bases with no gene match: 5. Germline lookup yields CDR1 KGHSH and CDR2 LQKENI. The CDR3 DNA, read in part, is TGTGCCAGCTCAAAGGGACAGAATTCCTACGAG. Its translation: CASSKGQNSYE. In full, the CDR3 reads CASSKGQNSYEQYF.

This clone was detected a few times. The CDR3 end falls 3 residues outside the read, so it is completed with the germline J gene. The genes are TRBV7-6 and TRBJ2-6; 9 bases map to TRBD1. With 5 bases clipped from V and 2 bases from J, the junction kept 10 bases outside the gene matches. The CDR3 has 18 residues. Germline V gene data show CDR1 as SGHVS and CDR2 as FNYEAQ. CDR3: CASSLHRDRVTGANVLTF. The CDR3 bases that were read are TGTGCCAGCAGCCTTCACCGGGACAGGGTGACTGGGGCCAACGTC.

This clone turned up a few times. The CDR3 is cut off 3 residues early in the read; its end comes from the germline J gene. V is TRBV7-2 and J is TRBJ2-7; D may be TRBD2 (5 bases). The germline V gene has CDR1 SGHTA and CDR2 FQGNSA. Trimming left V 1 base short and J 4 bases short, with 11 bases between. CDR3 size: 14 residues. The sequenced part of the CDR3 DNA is TGTGCCAGCAGCTTAGGGCTAGCTATGTACGAG. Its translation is CASSLGLAMYE. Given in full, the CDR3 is CASSLGLAMYEQYF.

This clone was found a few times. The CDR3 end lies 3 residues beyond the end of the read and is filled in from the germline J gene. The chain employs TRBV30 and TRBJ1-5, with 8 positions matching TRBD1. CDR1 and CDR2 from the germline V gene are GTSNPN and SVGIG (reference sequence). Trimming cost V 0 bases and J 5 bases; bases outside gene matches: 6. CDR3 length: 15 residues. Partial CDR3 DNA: TGTGCCTGGAGTGTACAGGGGACAGGTTATCAGCCC. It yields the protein CAWSVQGTGYQP. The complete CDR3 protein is CAWSVQGTGYQPQHF. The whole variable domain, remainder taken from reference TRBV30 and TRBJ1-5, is SQTIHQWPATLVQPVGSPLSLECTVEGTSNPNLYWYRQAAGRGLQLLFYSVGIGQISSEVPQNLSASRPQDRQFILSSKKLLLSDSGFYLCAWSVQGTGYQPQHFGDGTRLSIL.

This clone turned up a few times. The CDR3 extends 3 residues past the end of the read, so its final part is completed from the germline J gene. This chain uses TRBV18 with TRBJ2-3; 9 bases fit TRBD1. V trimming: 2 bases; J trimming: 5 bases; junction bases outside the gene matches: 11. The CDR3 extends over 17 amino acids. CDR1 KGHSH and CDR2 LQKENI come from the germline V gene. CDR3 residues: CASSPRVPGQGQDTQYF. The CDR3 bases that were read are TGTGCCAGCTCACCAAGGGTCCCCGGACAGGGGCAAGATACG. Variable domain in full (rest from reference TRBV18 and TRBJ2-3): NAGVMQNPRHLVRRRGQEARLRCSPMKGHSHVYWYRQLPEEGLKFMVYLQKENIIDESGMPKERFSAEFPKEGPSILRIQQVVRGDSAAYFCASSPRVPGQGQDTQYFGPGTRLTVL.

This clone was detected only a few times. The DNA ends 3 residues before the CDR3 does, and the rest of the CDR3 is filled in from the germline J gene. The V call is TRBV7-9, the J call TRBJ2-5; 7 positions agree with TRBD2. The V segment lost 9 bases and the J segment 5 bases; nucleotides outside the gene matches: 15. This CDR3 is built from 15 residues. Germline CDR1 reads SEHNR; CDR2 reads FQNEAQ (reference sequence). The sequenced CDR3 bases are TGTGCCAGTAATTACGGCTGGGAGGGGTTGGAGACC. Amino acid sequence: CASNYGWEGLET. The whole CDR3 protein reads CASNYGWEGLETQYF.

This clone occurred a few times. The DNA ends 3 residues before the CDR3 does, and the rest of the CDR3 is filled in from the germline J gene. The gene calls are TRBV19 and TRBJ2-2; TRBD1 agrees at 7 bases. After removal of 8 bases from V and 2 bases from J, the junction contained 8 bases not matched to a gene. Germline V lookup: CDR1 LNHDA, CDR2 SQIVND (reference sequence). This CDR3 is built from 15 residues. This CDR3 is CASVRGKGNTGELFF. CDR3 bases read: TGTGCCAGTGTCAGGGGGAAGGGTAACACCGGGGAG.